This entry describes one T cell receptor beta chain. There is no known antigen for this receptor. The sample holds no much larger clone one base away, and base qualities are not on file. The source of the sample is a study of blood T cell repertoires in COVID-19 (dated by TCRdb to between 2020 and 2021). With regard to the full study: The collaborator samples originated in the United States, Italy and Spain and spanned the acute and convalescent phases of COVID-19. The dataset comprised deeply sampled blood TCRbeta repertoires from subjects exposed to, actively infected with, or recovered from COVID-19. The samples were drawn from two sources: the first 160 participants of the ongoing ImmuneRACE study, and 1,200 or so subjects contributed by 6 global collaborators. The sample metadata nearly always contained a de-identified subject ID, COVID-19 status, age in years and sex. The prospective study material was composed of cDNA or gDNA derived from T cells, B-cell-depleted T cells, or PBMCs. The repertoires were released in a freely available public database intended as a resource for research on the immune response to SARS-CoV-2. Where available, HLA class I and class II types were obtained from metadata supplied by the sample provider rather than from assay-based typing.

Results and caveats for the whole study, not just this receptor: How much clinical and demographic metadata was included differed by source and by participant, and the metadata was provided uncurated.

Each collaborating institution followed its own protocols to collect whole blood in K2EDTA tubes. Collaborator samples were shipped for TCRbeta analysis as frozen whole blood, isolated PBMCs, or DNA extracted from either sample type. From its cysteine to its phenylalanine, the CDR3 spans 16 amino acids. CDR3 DNA only is kept here, 48 bases in frame from base 1. V sheds 3 bases and J sheds 4 bases, leaving 19 bases between their ends. The germline V gene (reference sequence) sets CDR1 to SGHKS and CDR2 to YYEKEE. TCRbeta CDR3 regions were amplified from genomic DNA using the immunoSEQ Assay, a bias-controlled multiplex PCR. As for the authors' bioinformatics: Nucleated cell counts per sample were estimated from amplification of reference gene primers within the assay. Sequence reads were collapsed and filtered to measure the absolute abundance of every unique TCRbeta CDR3 rearrangement. Productive Simpson clonality was computed per sample as the square root of Simpson's diversity index over productive rearrangements. TCRdb's version of the immuneACCESS table is confined to in-frame rearrangements and falls short of the full clone set. An unresolved V gene accounts for under half of the shortfall where checked; the remainder is of unknown origin. For V, J and clone size, that table is used; D and trimming come from the DNA. The sample table contains more than 10,000 clones; only one count was recorded for around 90% of them. Approximately 15% of the sample is in the top ten clones.

The rearrangement combines TRBV5-5 with TRBJ1-2; a weak D assignment points to TRBD1 (5 bases agree). This TCR came from a man aged 65 to 79 with active COVID-19. The sample taken for sequencing was peripheral blood. The CDR3 amino acid sequence is: CASSSGVGGGAYGYTF. In nucleotides, the sequence is TGTGCCAGCAGCTCGGGCGTGGGGGGAGGTGCCTATGGCTACACCTTC. This CDR3, with the reference TRBV5-5 and TRBJ1-2 proteins standing in past its ends, gives the full variable domain DAGVTQSPTHLIKTRGQQVTLRCSPISGHKSVSWYQQVLGQGPQFIFQYYEKEERGRGNFPDRFSARQFPNYSSELNVNALLLGDSALYLCASSSGVGGGAYGYTFGSGTRLTVV.